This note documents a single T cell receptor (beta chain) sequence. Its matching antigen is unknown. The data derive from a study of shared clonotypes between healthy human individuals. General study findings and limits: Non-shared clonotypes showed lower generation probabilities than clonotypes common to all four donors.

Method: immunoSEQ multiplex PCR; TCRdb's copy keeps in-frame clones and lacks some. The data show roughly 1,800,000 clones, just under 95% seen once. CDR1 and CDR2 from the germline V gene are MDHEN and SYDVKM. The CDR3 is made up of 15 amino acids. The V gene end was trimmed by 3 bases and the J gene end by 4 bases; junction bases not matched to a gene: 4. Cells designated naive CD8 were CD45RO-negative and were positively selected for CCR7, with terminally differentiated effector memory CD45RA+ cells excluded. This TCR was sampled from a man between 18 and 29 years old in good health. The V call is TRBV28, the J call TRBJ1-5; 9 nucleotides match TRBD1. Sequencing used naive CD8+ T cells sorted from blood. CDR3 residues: CASSLDRGTNQPQHF. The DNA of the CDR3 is TGTGCCAGCAGTTTGGACAGGGGAACGAATCAGCCCCAGCATTTT.